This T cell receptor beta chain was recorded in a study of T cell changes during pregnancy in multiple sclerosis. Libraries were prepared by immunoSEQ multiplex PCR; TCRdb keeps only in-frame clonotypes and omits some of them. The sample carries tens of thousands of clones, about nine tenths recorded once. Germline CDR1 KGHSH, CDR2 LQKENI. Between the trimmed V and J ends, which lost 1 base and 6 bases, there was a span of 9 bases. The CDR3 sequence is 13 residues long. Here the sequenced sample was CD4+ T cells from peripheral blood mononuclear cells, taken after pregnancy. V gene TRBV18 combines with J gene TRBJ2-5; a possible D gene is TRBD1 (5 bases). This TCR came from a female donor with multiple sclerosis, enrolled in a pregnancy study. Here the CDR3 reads CASSPRAGKTQYF. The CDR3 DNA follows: TGTGCCAGCTCACCACGTGCAGGGAAGACCCAGTACTTC.